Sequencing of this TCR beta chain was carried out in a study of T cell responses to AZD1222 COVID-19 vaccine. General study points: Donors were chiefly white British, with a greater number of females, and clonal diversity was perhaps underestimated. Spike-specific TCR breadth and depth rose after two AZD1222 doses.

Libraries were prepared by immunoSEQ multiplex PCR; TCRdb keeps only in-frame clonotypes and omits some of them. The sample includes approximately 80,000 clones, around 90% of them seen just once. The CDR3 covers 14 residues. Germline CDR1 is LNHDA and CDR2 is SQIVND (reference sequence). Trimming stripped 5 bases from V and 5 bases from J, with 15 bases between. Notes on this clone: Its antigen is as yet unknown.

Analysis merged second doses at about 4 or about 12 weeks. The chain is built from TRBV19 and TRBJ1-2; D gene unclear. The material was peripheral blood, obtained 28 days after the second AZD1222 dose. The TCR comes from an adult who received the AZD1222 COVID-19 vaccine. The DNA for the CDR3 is TGTGCCAGTAGTCCAGGCCAGAGACCATATGGCTACACCTTC. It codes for CASSPGQRPYGYTF.